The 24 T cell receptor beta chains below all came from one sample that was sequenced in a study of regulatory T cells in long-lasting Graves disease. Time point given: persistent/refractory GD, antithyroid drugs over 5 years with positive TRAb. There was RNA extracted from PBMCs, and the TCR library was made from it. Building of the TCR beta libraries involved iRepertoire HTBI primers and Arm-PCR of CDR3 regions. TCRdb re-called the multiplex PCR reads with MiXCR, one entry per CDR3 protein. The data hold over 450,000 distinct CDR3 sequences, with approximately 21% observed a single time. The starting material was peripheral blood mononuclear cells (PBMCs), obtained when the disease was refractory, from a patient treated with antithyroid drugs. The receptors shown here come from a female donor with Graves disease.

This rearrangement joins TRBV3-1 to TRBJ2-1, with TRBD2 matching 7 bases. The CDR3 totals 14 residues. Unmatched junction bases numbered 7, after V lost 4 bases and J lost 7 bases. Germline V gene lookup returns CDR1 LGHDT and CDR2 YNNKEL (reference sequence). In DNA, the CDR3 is TGTGCCAGCAGCCGGTTAAGGGAGGGAAATGAGCAGTTCTTC. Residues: CASSRLREGNEQFF.

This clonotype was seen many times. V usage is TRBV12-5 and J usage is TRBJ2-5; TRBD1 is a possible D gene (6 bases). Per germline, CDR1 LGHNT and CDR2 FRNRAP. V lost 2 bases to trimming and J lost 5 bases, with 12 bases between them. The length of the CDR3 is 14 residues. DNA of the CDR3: TGTGCTAGTGGTTTGAAAACAGGGATCGAGACCCAGTACTTC. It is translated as CASGLKTGIETQYF.

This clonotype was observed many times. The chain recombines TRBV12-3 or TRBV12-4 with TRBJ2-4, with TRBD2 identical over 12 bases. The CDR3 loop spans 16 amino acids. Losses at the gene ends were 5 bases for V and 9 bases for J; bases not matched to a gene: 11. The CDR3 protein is CASSPGLAGPPSIQYF. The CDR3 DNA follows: TGTGCCAGCAGTCCTGGACTAGCGGGACCACCCAGCATTCAGTACTTC.

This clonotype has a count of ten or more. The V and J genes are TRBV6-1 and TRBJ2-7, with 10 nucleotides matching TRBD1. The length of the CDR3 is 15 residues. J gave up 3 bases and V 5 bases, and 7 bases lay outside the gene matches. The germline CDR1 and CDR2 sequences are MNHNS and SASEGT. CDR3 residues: CASSPGTGEIYEQYF. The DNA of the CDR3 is TGTGCCAGCAGTCCCGGGACAGGGGAAATCTACGAGCAGTACTTC.

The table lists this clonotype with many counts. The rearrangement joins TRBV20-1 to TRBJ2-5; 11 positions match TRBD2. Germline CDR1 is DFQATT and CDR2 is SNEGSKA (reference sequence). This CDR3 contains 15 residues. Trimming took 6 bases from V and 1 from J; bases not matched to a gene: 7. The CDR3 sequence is CSAQVAGGPQETQYF. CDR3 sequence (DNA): TGCAGTGCCCAAGTAGCGGGAGGGCCCCAAGAGACCCAGTACTTC.

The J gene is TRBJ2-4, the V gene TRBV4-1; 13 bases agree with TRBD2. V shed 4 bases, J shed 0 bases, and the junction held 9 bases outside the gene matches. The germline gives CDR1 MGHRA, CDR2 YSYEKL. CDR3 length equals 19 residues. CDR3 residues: CASSPFGTSGMRAKNIQYF. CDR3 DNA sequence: TGCGCCAGCAGCCCCTTTGGGACTAGCGGGATGAGAGCCAAAAACATTCAGTACTTC.

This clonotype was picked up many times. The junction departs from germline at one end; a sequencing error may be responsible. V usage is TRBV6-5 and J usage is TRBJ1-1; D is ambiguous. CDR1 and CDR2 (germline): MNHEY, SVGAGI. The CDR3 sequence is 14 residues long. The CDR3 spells CASSYTVKSTEAFF. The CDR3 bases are TGTGCCAGCAGTTACACTGTGAAGAGCACTGAGGCTTTCTTT.

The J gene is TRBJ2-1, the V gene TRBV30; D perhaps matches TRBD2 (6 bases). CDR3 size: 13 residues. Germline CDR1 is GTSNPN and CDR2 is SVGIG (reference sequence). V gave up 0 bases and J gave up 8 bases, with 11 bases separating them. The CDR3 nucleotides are TGTGCCTGGAGTGTACTCGGGGAGGATGAGCAGTTCTTC. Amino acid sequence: CAWSVLGEDEQFF.

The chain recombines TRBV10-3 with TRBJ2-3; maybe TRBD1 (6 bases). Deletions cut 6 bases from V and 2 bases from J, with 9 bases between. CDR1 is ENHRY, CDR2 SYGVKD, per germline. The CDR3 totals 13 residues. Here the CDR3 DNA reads TGTGCCATCAGGGGACACGCCACAGATACGCAGTATTTT. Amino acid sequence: CAIRGHATDTQYF.

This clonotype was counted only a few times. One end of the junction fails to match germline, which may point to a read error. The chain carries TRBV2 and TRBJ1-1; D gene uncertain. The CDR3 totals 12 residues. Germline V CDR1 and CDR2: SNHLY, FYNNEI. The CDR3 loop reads CASSVLVTEASF. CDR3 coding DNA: TGTGCCAGCAGTGTTTTAGTCACTGAAGCTTCCTTT. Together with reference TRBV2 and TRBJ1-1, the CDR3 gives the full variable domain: EPEVTQTPSHQVTQMGQEVILRCVPISNHLYFYWYRQILGQKVEFLVSFYNNEISEKSEIFDDQFSVERPDGSNFTLKIRSTKLEDSAMYFCASSVLVTEASFGQGTRLTVV.

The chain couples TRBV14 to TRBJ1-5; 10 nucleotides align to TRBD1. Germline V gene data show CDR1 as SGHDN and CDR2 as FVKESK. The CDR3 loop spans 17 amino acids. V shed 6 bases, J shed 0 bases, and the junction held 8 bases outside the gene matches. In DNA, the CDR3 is TGTGCCAGCAGACGGACAGGGGGGCGGGATAGCAATCAGCCCCAGCATTTT. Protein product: CASRRTGGRDSNQPQHF. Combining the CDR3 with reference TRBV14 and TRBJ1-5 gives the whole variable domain EAGVTQFPSHSVIEKGQTVTLRCDPISGHDNLYWYRRVMGKEIKFLLHFVKESKQDESGMPNNRFLAERTGGTYSTLKVQPAELEDSGVYFCASRRTGGRDSNQPQHFGDGTRLSIL.

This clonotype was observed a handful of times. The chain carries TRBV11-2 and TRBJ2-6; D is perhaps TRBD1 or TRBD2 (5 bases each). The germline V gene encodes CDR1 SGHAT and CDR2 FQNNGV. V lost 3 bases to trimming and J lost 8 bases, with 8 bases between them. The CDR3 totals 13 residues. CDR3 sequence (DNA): TGTGCCAGCAGCTTGGGGGTAACCAACGTCCTGACTTTC. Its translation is CASSLGVTNVLTF.

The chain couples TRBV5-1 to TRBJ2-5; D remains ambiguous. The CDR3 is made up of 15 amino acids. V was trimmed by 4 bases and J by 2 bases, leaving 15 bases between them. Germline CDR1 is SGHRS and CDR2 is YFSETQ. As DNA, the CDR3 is TGCGCCAGCAGCCGGTCACAAGGACCGCAAGAGACCCAGTACTTC. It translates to CASSRSQGPQETQYF.

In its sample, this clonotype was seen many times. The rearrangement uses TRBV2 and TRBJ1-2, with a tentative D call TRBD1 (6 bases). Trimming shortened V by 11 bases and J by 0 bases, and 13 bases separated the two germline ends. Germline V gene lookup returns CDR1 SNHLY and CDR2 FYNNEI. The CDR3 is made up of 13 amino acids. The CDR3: CAASQGSNYGYTF. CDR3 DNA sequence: TGTGCCGCTTCACAGGGATCTAACTATGGCTACACCTTC.

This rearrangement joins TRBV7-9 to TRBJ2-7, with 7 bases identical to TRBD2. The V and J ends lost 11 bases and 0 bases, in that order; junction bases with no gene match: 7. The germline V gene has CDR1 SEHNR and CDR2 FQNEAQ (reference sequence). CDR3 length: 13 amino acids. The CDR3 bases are TGTGCCTCCGGGTCTAGCGGCTCCTACGAGCAGTACTTC. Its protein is CASGSSGSYEQYF.

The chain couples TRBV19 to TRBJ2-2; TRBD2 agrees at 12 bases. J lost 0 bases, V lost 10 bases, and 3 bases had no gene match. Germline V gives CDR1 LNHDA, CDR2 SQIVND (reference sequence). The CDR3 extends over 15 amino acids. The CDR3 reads CATWTSGANTGELFF. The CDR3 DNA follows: TGTGCCACCTGGACTAGCGGGGCGAACACCGGGGAGCTGTTTTTT.

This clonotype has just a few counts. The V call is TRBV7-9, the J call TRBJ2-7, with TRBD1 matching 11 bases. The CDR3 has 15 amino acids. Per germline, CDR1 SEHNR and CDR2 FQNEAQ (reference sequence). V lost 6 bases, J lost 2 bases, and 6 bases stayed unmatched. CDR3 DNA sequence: TGTGCCAGCAGGCCCGGGACAGGGGGACCCTACGAGCAGTACTTC. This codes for CASRPGTGGPYEQYF.

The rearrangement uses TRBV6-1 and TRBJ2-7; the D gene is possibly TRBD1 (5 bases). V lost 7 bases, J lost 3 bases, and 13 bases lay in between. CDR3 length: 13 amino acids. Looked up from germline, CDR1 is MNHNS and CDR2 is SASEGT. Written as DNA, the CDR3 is TGTGCCAGCACCTCCCCCAGGGACTACGAGCAGTACTTC. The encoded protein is CASTSPRDYEQYF.

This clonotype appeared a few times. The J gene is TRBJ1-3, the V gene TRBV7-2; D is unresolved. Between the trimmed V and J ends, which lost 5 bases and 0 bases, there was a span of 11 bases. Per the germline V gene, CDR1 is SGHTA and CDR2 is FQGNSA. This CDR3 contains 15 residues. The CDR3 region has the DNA TGTGCCAGCAGCCCGCGAGATATCTCTGGAAACACCATATATTTT. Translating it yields CASSPRDISGNTIYF.

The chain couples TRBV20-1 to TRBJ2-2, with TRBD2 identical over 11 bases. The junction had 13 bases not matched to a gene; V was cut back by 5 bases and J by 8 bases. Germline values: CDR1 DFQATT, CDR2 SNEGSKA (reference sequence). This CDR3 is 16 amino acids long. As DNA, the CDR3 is TGCAGTGCTCCAGGGGGGCTAGCGGGGGGAACGGGGGAGCTGTTTTTT. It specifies CSAPGGLAGGTGELFF.

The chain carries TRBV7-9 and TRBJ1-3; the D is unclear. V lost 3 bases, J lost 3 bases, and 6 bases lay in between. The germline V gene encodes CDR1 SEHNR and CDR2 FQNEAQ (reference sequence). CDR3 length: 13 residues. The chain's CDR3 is CASSLLFGNTIYF. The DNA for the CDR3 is TGTGCCAGCAGCTTGTTATTTGGAAACACCATATATTTT.

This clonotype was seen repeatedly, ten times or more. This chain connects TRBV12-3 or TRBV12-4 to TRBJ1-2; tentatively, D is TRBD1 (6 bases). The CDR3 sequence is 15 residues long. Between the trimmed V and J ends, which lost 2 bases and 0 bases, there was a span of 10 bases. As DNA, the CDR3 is TGTGCCAGCAGTTTACGGGGGCTAGCTAACTATGGCTACACCTTC. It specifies CASSLRGLANYGYTF.

CDR3 region: CAWSGVTDSYNSPLHF. In DNA, the CDR3 is TGTGCCTGGAGTGGCGTCACCGACTCCTATAATTCACCCCTCCACTTT. The rearrangement uses TRBV30 and TRBJ1-6; D unresolved. CDR3 length: 16 residues. Germline values: CDR1 GTSNPN, CDR2 SVGIG (reference sequence). V shed 1 base and J shed 0 bases, with 10 bases lying between them.

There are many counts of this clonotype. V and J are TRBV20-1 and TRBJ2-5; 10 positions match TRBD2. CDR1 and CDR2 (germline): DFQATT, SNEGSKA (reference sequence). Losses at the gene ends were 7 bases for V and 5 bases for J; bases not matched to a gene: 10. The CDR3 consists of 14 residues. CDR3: CSGFGAGGGETQYF. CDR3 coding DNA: TGCAGTGGGTTCGGAGCGGGAGGGGGGGAGACCCAGTACTTC.